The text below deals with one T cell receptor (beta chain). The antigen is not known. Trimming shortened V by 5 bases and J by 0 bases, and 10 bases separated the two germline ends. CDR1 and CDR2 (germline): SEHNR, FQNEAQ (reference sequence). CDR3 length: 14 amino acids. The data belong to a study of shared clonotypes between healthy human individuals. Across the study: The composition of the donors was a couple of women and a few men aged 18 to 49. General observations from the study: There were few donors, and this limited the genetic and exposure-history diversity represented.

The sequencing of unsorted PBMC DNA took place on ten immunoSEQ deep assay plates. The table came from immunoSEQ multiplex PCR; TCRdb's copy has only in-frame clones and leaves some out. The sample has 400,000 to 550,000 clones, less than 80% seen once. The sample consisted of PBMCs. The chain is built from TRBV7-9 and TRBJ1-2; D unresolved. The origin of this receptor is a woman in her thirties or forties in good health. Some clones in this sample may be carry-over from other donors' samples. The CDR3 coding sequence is TGTGCCAGCAGCCCCGGTGAGACTAACTATGGCTACACCTTC. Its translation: CASSPGETNYGYTF. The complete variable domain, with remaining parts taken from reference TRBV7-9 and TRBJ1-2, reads DTGVSQNPRHKITKRGQNVTFRCDPISEHNRLYWYRQTLGQGPEFLTYFQNEAQLEKSRLLSDRFSAERPKGSFSTLEIQRTEQGDSAMYLCASSPGETNYGYTFGSGTRLTVV.